This T cell receptor beta chain was recorded in a study of cytomegalovirus exposure and HLA in healthy donors (dated by TCRdb to 2017 to 2019). Study-level background: An earlier analysis of around 600 of the donors reported about 250 Gb of sequence data and around 120 million unique TCR beta sequences from about 200 million T cells. Approximately 300 gigabases of sequencing data and approximately 91 million unique TCR sequences made up an early release that covered some 640 HLA-typed donors. Of the 300 to 400 genotyped donors, approximately 80% fell in the genetic ancestry cluster associated with self-reported Caucasian donors. The aim of the study was to test whether cataloging public T cell receptors could identify signatures of past pathogen exposure. The study profiled the T cell repertoires of under 700 subjects by immunosequencing and related them to cytomegalovirus serostatus. Along with the approximately 650-subject first cohort, a separate validation cohort of more than 90 different subjects was used. The study combined high-throughput TCR immunosequencing, statistical association of individual TCRs with disease status, and machine learning to predict cytomegalovirus infection status. In a later analysis, previously published TCR beta repertoires from several hundred donors were re-analyzed and high-resolution HLA genotyping was added so that TCR occurrence patterns could be studied. Rather than drawing on any new phenotypic data, the later analysis identified candidate immune exposures from TCR beta sequences and the way those sequences occurred across donors. An earlier analysis of 587 of the donors used high-throughput TCR beta sequencing to judge whether each TCR beta V gene segment behaved as functional or pseudogenic. Donor age, sex, ethnicity and CMV serostatus were compiled together with the repertoire data. A later genetic analysis took genome-wide SNP genotypes for 398 of the 666 donors and used that subset as a discovery cohort. Every discovery cohort repertoire had been produced on one sequencing platform. Class I and class II HLA loci were covered by the typing at four-digit resolution. Typing coverage differed by locus: A, B, C, DRB1 and DQB1 were typed in about 620-630 donors, DQA1 in about 560, DPA1 in some 570, and DPB1 in approximately 450. About five DR-DQ haplotypes were treated as single units for association and clustering because of strong linkage in the cohort. Across some 400 genotyped donors of the cohort, an average of about 200,000 unique TCR beta nucleotide sequences per donor were sequenced, and approximately 17% of those sequences were non-productive. Findings and caveats that apply to the study as a whole: The 87-base-pair reads could not distinguish some IMGT-functional V segments, including TRBV6-2 and TRBV6-3, so those segments were excluded. In an earlier analysis of over 550 of the donors, most TCR beta V segments were observed in productive rearrangements about 87% or about 30% of the time, broadly matching IMGT annotations. According to a later analysis, most CMV-associated TCR beta chains appeared to be HLA-restricted, and the HLA associations seemed to be driven largely by CMV exposure. A further reported finding was that TCR beta sequences accurately predicted the HLA-A and HLA-B alleles for most subjects in the first cohort. V-gene and J-gene trimming of TCR beta chains was associated with a missense DCLRE1C variant in a later genetic analysis, and the association was replicated in an independent cohort. A later analysis reported that several top co-occurrence clusters appeared linked to parvovirus B19, influenza, CMV and Epstein-Barr virus. It was suggested by the authors that the approach could potentially be generalized to other disease states and immunological phenotypes. In the study, some 180 TCR beta chains were listed as associated with cytomegalovirus. In a later analysis, HLA-associated TCR beta chains showed more clonal expansion and lower generation probabilities than non-associated chains that were equally common. Only TCR beta chains were sequenced in this cohort, and the absence of alpha or paired-chain data limited detectable features. Assigning TCR associations to individual alleles was difficult when HLA alleles, especially DR and DQ, strongly co-occurred. According to a later analysis, TCR association rates differed among HLA loci, with DRB1 alleles showing the most associated TCRs and HLA-C alleles showing the fewest. Most TCR sequences were observed very rarely across donors, whereas some public TCRs were present in many individuals. At a false discovery rate of 0.05, a later analysis linked 16,951 TCR beta sequences to specific HLA alleles. Because counts were too low, seventeen rarely observed V segments, including chromosome 9 orphons, were excluded from the earlier analysis of some 540 of the donors. Correlated functional status among segregating V segments might be attributable to linkage disequilibrium, but an unknown experimental factor could not be ruled out. In vitro tests confirmed that a few of the cytomegalovirus-associated TCR beta chains recognize cytomegalovirus antigens. CMV serostatus was the only immune exposure information available for the cohort. Sequencing depth was assumed to be roughly uniform across donors in the presence/absence analyses, though that assumption may not hold. A cluster of highly shared sequence variants was judged likely to represent a technical artifact of the sequencing pipeline. A later genetic analysis reported fewer N-insertions in productive TCRs among donors in an Asian-associated ancestry cluster than the roughly 700-donor mean. The classifier was reported to diagnose cytomegalovirus status with high specificity and sensitivity in both the original cohort and the validation cohort. Because some donors lacked HLA typing at each locus, the association tests relied only on the typed subset.

The cohort comprised fewer than 750 healthy bone marrow donors. Cohort members were all nominally healthy when sampled, although unrecorded immune exposures were likely present. The donor was CMV seronegative and was included in the group of a few hundred seronegative cohort members. Every donor gave a peripheral blood sample, and the peripheral blood mononuclear cells from that sample were used for TCR beta sequencing. Genomic DNA extraction from the blood cell samples was performed with the Qiagen DNeasy Blood Extraction Kit. As to this clone: Its recognized antigen is unknown.

The germline V gene (reference sequence) gives CDR1 as GTSNPN and CDR2 as SVGIG. Including cysteine and phenylalanine, the CDR3 has 13 amino acids. Of all the DNA, just the CDR3 is kept, 39 bases in frame from base 1. V is clipped by 0 bases and J by 8 bases, and the sequence between their germline boundaries is 12 bases long. Library method: the immunoSEQ multiplex PCR assay. The multiplex PCR relied on a mix of 60 forward primers for TCR Vbeta segments and 13 reverse primers for TCR Jbeta segments. The CDR3 region of rearranged TCR beta genes was amplified from genomic DNA by a multiplex PCR assay. The amplified TCR beta libraries were sequenced on the Illumina HiSeq System as 87-base-pair reads. The study's own analysis went as follows. Across the 670 or so repertoires, a later analysis counted 60 million to 90 million unique TCR beta chains, roughly 11 million of which were shared by at least two donors. To remove PCR and sequencing errors, raw reads were error-corrected and collapsed into unique sequences using a nearest-neighbor algorithm that merged closely related sequences. CDR3 sequences were aligned to IMGT reference sequences to assign V, D and J gene segments. Each retained sequence needed at least a six-nucleotide match to both a V gene segment and a J gene segment. A rearrangement was called productive if the CDR3 had no stop codons and remained in frame with V and J, and every other rearrangement was called non-productive. Following IMGT convention, CDR3 was defined as the stretch from the second conserved V-encoded cysteine up to the conserved J-encoded phenylalanine. Sequences without an unambiguous match to a single V gene segment were excluded from the earlier analysis of over 500 of the donors. In an earlier analysis of approximately 610 of the donors, V segments were called functional above 56.7% productive rearrangements and were called segregating when the between-donor standard deviation exceeded 5%. A statistical classification framework was built to diagnose cytomegalovirus status from the catalog of TCR beta chain sequences. A later analysis assigned V and J genes by comparing TCR nucleotide sequences with IMGT/GENE-DB human TR gene sequences. In a later analysis, CDR3 sequences and most-parsimonious VDJ recombination scenarios were assigned using the TCRdist pipeline. In a later analysis, every TCR beta chain was defined by the combination of its CDR3 amino acid sequence and its V-gene family, and reads without a unique V-gene family were dropped. To address suspected cross-contamination and a sequencing artifact, a later analysis removed around 590 highly shared, low-generation-probability nucleotide sequences. A later analysis calculated a clonal expansion index for each public chain from normalized within-repertoire ranks of inferred template counts. In a later analysis, generation probabilities were computed using a VDJ recombination model fitted to out-of-frame rearrangements, and the results were checked against IGoR. In a later analysis, TCR-TCR, TCR-HLA and TCR-CMV co-occurrence was scored with hypergeometric tests, and a repertoire-size bias correction was applied to TCR pairs. False discovery rates were estimated in a later analysis by permuting HLA or CMV assignments 20 times. In a later analysis, co-occurring TCRs were grouped with DBSCAN, and TCRdist sequence similarity was added when clustering was performed within HLA-allele-positive subsets. For co-occurrence clustering, repertoires with fewer than 30,000 or more than 120,000 public chains were excluded, along with four or five repertoires with anomalous nucleotide sharing. This immuneACCESS table, as held by TCRdb, lists in-frame sequences with V and J called but not all clones. Of the missing ones, under half trace to an unresolved V gene in checked studies; the others have no known cause. From that table come the V and J calls and clone size; the DNA was used to work out D and trimming. The table held for this sample gives more than 60,000 clones. The biggest ten clones account for more than 15% of the sample.

Sequencing input: PBMCs. This sequence was found in a boy aged 5-17 years in good health and CMV-seronegative. The chain employs TRBV30 and TRBJ2-3; a tentative D call is TRBD2 (6 bases match). CDR3 protein: CAWSVATSGTQYF. In nucleotide form, the sequence is TGTGCCTGGAGTGTAGCGACTAGTGGTACGCAGTATTTT.